This T cell receptor beta chain was observed in a study of T cells expressing NK-cell markers. One entry per CDR3 protein, without DNA, is what TCRdb gives after re-calling the 5' RACE reads. The sample has about 430,000 distinct CDR3 sequences; the top ten hold under 1.5%. The CDR3 runs to 18 residues. Germline V gene lookup returns CDR1 SNHLY and CDR2 FYNNEI. This receptor was taken from a woman aged 45-59 years in good health. The V call is TRBV2, the J call TRBJ2-3; checking the TCRdb D call of TRBD2 is not possible without DNA. Sequencing used blood T cells: a sorted CD56 or NKG2C T cell subset, CD4+ or CD8+ T cells, or bulk PBMC T cells (not recorded which). The CDR3 protein is CASSEDRPAGGPPDTQYF.